The rows below give T cell receptor beta chains drawn from one sample of a study of cytomegalovirus exposure and HLA in healthy donors. The method was immunoSEQ multiplex PCR; TCRdb's version includes in-frame clones alone and lacks a portion of them. This sample has under 200,000 clones, with around 82% found just once. The specimen was PBMCs. These receptors all stem from a boy aged 2-15 years in good health and CMV-seronegative. CDR3s include the opening cysteine and the closing phenylalanine or tryptophan. Each record gives: V gene, clone size, D gene, J gene, CDR3 DNA, CDR3 protein. A D gene is named only where the DNA matches it firmly. Rows give clone size only sometimes, using once, few, many, or a class for an expanded clone.

TRBV10-1	NA	NA	TRBJ1-2	TGCGCCAGCAGTGAGTCGGGCAGGGAGGCTGGCTACACCTTC	CASSESGREAGYTF
TRBV10-3	NA	NA	TRBJ2-7	TGTGCCATCAAAAATGCAGGGGAAGACTACGAGCAGTACTTC	CAIKNAGEDYEQYF
TRBV5-6	NA	NA	TRBJ2-7	TGTGCCAGCAGCTTGGCCTGGGGCTACCGATACGAGCAGTACTTC	CASSLAWGYRYEQYF
TRBV30	NA	NA	TRBJ1-1	TGTGCCTGGAGTAAGGCAGGGCGGAACACTGAAGCTTTCTTT	CAWSKAGRNTEAFF
TRBV5-4	NA	NA	TRBJ2-5	TGTGCCAGCAGCTTGGGGACAGCTTTAAGGGAGACCCAGTACTTC	CASSLGTALRETQYF
TRBV28	NA	NA	TRBJ1-5	TGTGCCAGCAGTTTAATAGGGCAGGGGAATCAGCCCCAGCATTTT	CASSLIGQGNQPQHF
TRBV2	NA	NA	TRBJ1-5	TGTGCCAGTAGTACAGGGCGACATCAGCCCCAGCATTTT	CASSTGRHQPQHF
TRBV7-9	NA	NA	TRBJ1-1	TGTGCCAGCACCTACCCCCGGGTACCGAACACTGAAGCTTTCTTT	CASTYPRVPNTEAFF
TRBV25-1	NA	NA	TRBJ2-7	TGTGCCAGCAGTGATCAATCTAGCTCCTACGAGCAGTACTTC	CASSDQSSSYEQYF
TRBV5-1	NA	NA	TRBJ2-7	TGCGCCAGCAGCTTTGGAGGTTCCTCCTACGAGCAGTACTTC	CASSFGGSSYEQYF
TRBV27	NA	TRBD1	TRBJ2-7	TGTGCCAGCAGTCCCCCGGGACAGACCTACGAGCAGTACTTC	CASSPPGQTYEQYF
TRBV14	NA	NA	TRBJ1-4	TGTGCCAGCAGCCAAGTCGGGACAGAAAAACTGTTTTTT	CASSQVGTEKLFF
TRBV9	NA	TRBD2	TRBJ2-2	TGTGCCAGCAGCCCCCGGTGGGGGGGAAACACCGGGGAGCTGTTTTTT	CASSPRWGGNTGELFF
TRBV28	NA	NA	TRBJ1-3	TGTGCCAGCAGAACAGCTGGAAACACCATATATTTT	CASRTAGNTIYF
TRBV28	NA	TRBD1	TRBJ2-7	TGTGCCAGCAGTCACCGAGACAGGGGAGGCTACGAGCAGTACTTC	CASSHRDRGGYEQYF
TRBV5-1	NA	NA	TRBJ2-5	TGCGCCAGCAGCTTGAAGGCAGGGCAAGAGACCCAGTACTTC	CASSLKAGQETQYF
TRBV18	NA	NA	TRBJ2-5	TGTGCCAGCTCACCGGGGCCCGCCCGGGAGCAGTACTTC	CASSPGPAREQYF
TRBV28	NA	NA	TRBJ1-2	TGTGCCAGCAGTTCACCTCAGGGAACGGATGGCTACACCTTC	CASSSPQGTDGYTF
TRBV19	once	TRBD1	TRBJ2-7	TGTGCCAGTAACTCCAGGGACAGGGGCTATTACGAGCAGTACTTC	CASNSRDRGYYEQYF
TRBV5-1	NA	TRBD2	TRBJ2-7	TGCGCCAGCAGCCTCGAGGTCCCTAGCGGCTACGAGCAGTACTTC	CASSLEVPSGYEQYF
TRBV6-6	NA	NA	TRBJ2-2	TGTGCCAGCAGTTACTGGGGACAGAACACCGGGGAGCTGTTTTTT	CASSYWGQNTGELFF
TRBV28	few	NA	TRBJ2-6	TGTGCCAGCAGTTTACTGGGACTGAGCTCTGGGGCCAACGTCCTGACTTTC	CASSLLGLSSGANVLTF
TRBV5-1	NA	TRBD1	TRBJ2-1	TGCGCCAGCAGCCCCCGGGACAGGGGCCATGAGCAGTTCTTC	CASSPRDRGHEQFF
TRBV7-2	NA	NA	TRBJ2-7	TGTGCCAGCAGTCCCCGGGAGCAGTACTTC	CASSPREQYF